This TCR beta chain was sequenced during a study of graft-versus-host responses after intestinal transplantation. The study's findings and limits: Across patients carrying graft-donor T cell macrochimerism, allografts held high graft-versus-host to host-versus-graft clonal ratios.

The assay was immunoSEQ multiplex PCR, and TCRdb's table has in-frame clones only and misses some. Of 20,000 to 30,000 clones in the sample, around 78% were seen once. Of note for this clone: Its antigen is not identified.

This CDR3 comprises 14 residues. Germline CDR1 SGHNT, CDR2 YYREEE (reference sequence). V dropped 0 bases and J dropped 5 bases, with 11 bases sitting between them. The chain couples TRBV5-4 to TRBJ1-1; weak D call: TRBD1 (5 bases). The source was PBMCs, collected approximately 28 days after intestinal transplant. The TCR originated in a human patient who received an intestinal transplant, so some T cells may come from the graft donor. The CDR3 sequence: CASSLGPGGTEAFF. The CDR3 DNA reads TGTGCCAGCAGCTTGGGTCCGGGGGGGACTGAAGCTTTCTTT.